These 7 T cell receptor beta chains were all obtained from the same sample, sequenced in a study of blood T cell repertoires in COVID-19. The method was immunoSEQ multiplex PCR; TCRdb's version includes in-frame clones alone and lacks a portion of them. The repertoire holds about 43,000 clones, with about nine tenths as singletons. Sequencing was performed on peripheral blood. The receptor set was obtained from a man aged 60 to 75 with active COVID-19.

This clone was counted between two and nine times. V and J are TRBV13 and TRBJ1-6; 9 positions agree with TRBD1. This CDR3 region has 14 residues. J lost 13 bases, V lost 4 bases, and 8 bases had no gene match. The germline V gene has CDR1 PRHDT and CDR2 FYEKMQ (reference sequence). DNA for the CDR3: TGTGCCAGCAGCTCAACAGGGGGCGAGGAGCCCCTCCACTTT. Its translation is CASSSTGGEEPLHF.

The rearrangement joins TRBV18 to TRBJ2-7; D perhaps matches TRBD2 (6 bases). Germline V gene data show CDR1 as KGHSH and CDR2 as LQKENI. The CDR3 loop spans 15 amino acids. Trimming removed 0 bases at V and 2 bases at J, with 11 bases between. CDR3 DNA sequence: TGTGCCAGCTCACCACCGTTCGGGGGAACCTACGAGCAGTACTTC. It yields the protein CASSPPFGGTYEQYF.

This chain links TRBV5-1 with TRBJ1-1; TRBD1 aligns across 8 bases. J lost 0 bases, V lost 4 bases, and 5 bases had no gene match. This CDR3 is 15 amino acids long. Germline V gene lookup returns CDR1 SGHRS and CDR2 YFSETQ. The CDR3 nucleotides read TGCGCCAGCAGCCCAGGACAGGGCATGAACACTGAAGCTTTCTTT. Translation: CASSPGQGMNTEAFF.

The V gene is TRBV19, the J gene TRBJ2-5, with 7 positions matching TRBD1. Germline loops: CDR1 LNHDA, CDR2 SQIVND (reference sequence). V lost 6 bases and J lost 1; bases outside the gene matches: 5. This CDR3 is 14 amino acids long. The CDR3 protein is CASSQGQAQETQYF. DNA of the CDR3: TGTGCCAGTAGCCAAGGACAGGCCCAAGAGACCCAGTACTTC.

This clone was seen a few times. V and J are TRBV27 and TRBJ1-5; D remains unclear. The CDR3 is made up of 13 amino acids. The V and J ends lost 3 bases and 9 bases respectively, with 12 bases between them. Germline values: CDR1 MNHEY, CDR2 SMNVEV (reference sequence). The CDR3 loop is CASSFIGEGPQHF. The DNA of the CDR3 is TGTGCCAGCAGTTTCATAGGAGAAGGGCCCCAGCATTTT.

The CDR3 is CAWSRLRPTSYEQYF. The CDR3 DNA sequence: TGTGCCTGGAGTCGCCTCAGGCCGACCTCCTACGAGCAGTACTTC. This sequence joins TRBV30 and TRBJ2-7, with D hard to call. Germline CDR1 GTSNPN, CDR2 SVGIG (reference sequence). With 2 bases removed from V and 0 bases from J, the gap between germline ends came to 14 bases. This CDR3 has 15 residues.

CDR3 sequence (DNA): TGTGCCAGCAGCTTGACTAGCGGGATAACAGATACGCAGTATTTT. This sequence encodes CASSLTSGITDTQYF. J is TRBJ2-3 and V is TRBV11-1; 11 positions agree with TRBD2. The J segment lost 3 bases and the V segment lost 3 bases, leaving 2 bases of the junction unmatched. CDR1 SGHAT and CDR2 FQDESV come from the germline V gene (reference sequence). The CDR3 is made up of 15 amino acids.